The TCR beta chain under discussion was sequenced for a study of identical twins. In its sample, this clonotype was seen a few times. Antigen: not known. Regarding the study as a whole: Cord blood beta clonotypes that were abundant carried fewer insertions, and memory repertoires showed no such trend.

The germline CDR1 and CDR2 sequences are MDHEN and SYDVKM. V lost 3 bases, J lost 3 bases, and 15 bases lay in between. The length of the CDR3 is 15 residues. Template switching added a universal primer binding site, and final cDNA carried unique molecular identifiers. TCRdb passed the 5' RACE reads through MiXCR, listing each CDR3 protein once. The sample lists nearly 900,000 distinct CDR3 sequences; about 12% were seen once. In addition, the sample was reused for a study of yellow fever vaccine responses in identical twins. As reported in that work: Vaccine T cell responses of twins reportedly seemed partly convergent and partly personalized.

The specimen sequenced was PBMCs. This receptor was obtained from a woman in her late teens or twenties in good health. J is TRBJ2-7 and V is TRBV28, with D tentatively TRBD2 (6 bases). The DNA for the CDR3 is TGTGCCAGCAGTTTGGTTGTGGGGACTTTCTACGAGCAGTACTTC. Its protein product is CASSLVVGTFYEQYF.